These T cell receptor beta chains were read from a single sample in a study of T cells after yellow fever vaccination. TCRdb independently ran MiXCR on the 5' RACE reads; one entry per CDR3 protein. The data contain around 530,000 distinct CDR3 sequences, around 17% of them seen just once; the ten biggest clones take up roughly 17%. The sample was PBMCs, taken about 5 days after the first yellow fever vaccination. All receptors derive from a man younger than 30 who received the YFV17D yellow fever vaccine. CDR3s include the opening cysteine and the closing phenylalanine or tryptophan. D genes are given only for firm matches. Rows give clone size only sometimes, using once, few, many, or a class for an expanded clone.

j_gene: TRBJ2-3; abundance: -; d_gene: TRBD2; v_gene: TRBV12-3/TRBV12-4; CDR3aa: CAFSLGVGLAGDTDTQYF; CDR3nt: TGTGCCTTCAGTTTAGGTGTTGGACTAGCGGGGGACACAGATACGCAGTATTTT
j_gene: TRBJ2-7; abundance: -; d_gene: -; v_gene: TRBV7-9; CDR3aa: CASSLVGREVYF; CDR3nt: TGTGCCAGCAGCTTGGTGGGAAGGGAGGTGTACTTC
j_gene: TRBJ2-1; abundance: few; d_gene: -; v_gene: TRBV7-9; CDR3aa: CASVTDRPENEQFF; CDR3nt: TGTGCCAGCGTGACAGATCGGCCTGAGAATGAGCAGTTCTTC
j_gene: TRBJ2-2; abundance: few; d_gene: TRBD1; v_gene: TRBV7-9; CDR3aa: CASSFPRTGGYTGELFF; CDR3nt: TGTGCCAGCAGCTTTCCCAGGACAGGGGGCTATACCGGGGAGCTGTTTTTT
j_gene: TRBJ2-3; abundance: -; d_gene: -; v_gene: TRBV5-1; CDR3aa: CASGSRRGTDTQYF; CDR3nt: TGCGCCAGCGGGTCTCGCAGGGGCACAGATACGCAGTATTTT
j_gene: TRBJ1-6; abundance: few; d_gene: -; v_gene: TRBV15; CDR3aa: CATRPTFANSPLHF; CDR3nt: TGTGCCACCAGGCCCACGTTTGCAAATTCACCCCTCCACTTT
j_gene: TRBJ1-2; abundance: once; d_gene: -; v_gene: TRBV29-1; CDR3aa: CSVMDSTNYGYTF; CDR3nt: TGCAGCGTTATGGACAGCACTAACTATGGCTACACCTTC
j_gene: TRBJ1-2; abundance: -; d_gene: TRBD1; v_gene: TRBV5-1; CDR3aa: CASSLVAGGYGYTF; CDR3nt: TGCGCCAGCAGCTTGGTTGCAGGGGGCTATGGCTACACCTTC
j_gene: TRBJ2-2; abundance: -; d_gene: TRBD2; v_gene: TRBV7-9; CDR3aa: CASSYGLAGGTGELFF; CDR3nt: TGTGCCAGCAGCTACGGACTAGCGGGAGGTACCGGGGAGCTGTTTTTT
j_gene: TRBJ2-1; abundance: -; d_gene: TRBD2; v_gene: TRBV3-1; CDR3aa: CASSRLLAGGLNEQFF; CDR3nt: TGTGCCAGCAGCCGTCTACTAGCGGGGGGGCTTAATGAGCAGTTCTTC
j_gene: TRBJ1-6; abundance: -; d_gene: TRBD1; v_gene: TRBV7-2; CDR3aa: CASSFGTGGSPLHF; CDR3nt: TGTGCCAGCAGCTTTGGTACAGGGGGCTCACCCCTCCACTTT
j_gene: TRBJ1-5; abundance: -; d_gene: -; v_gene: TRBV20-1; CDR3aa: CSARDSVGIYNQPQHF; CDR3nt: TGCAGTGCTAGAGATTCGGTAGGGATATACAATCAGCCCCAGCATTTT
j_gene: TRBJ2-2; abundance: few; d_gene: -; v_gene: TRBV27; CDR3aa: CASKRGTLTGELFF; CDR3nt: TGTGCCAGCAAAAGGGGGACGTTGACCGGGGAGCTGTTTTTT
j_gene: TRBJ2-6; abundance: -; d_gene: TRBD1; v_gene: TRBV6-1; CDR3aa: CASSEGTGKGLPAGANVLTF; CDR3nt: TGTGCCAGCAGTGAAGGGACAGGGAAAGGTTTACCCGCTGGGGCCAACGTCCTGACTTTC
j_gene: TRBJ2-7; abundance: few; d_gene: -; v_gene: TRBV7-2; CDR3aa: CASFQTGTYEQYF; CDR3nt: TGTGCCAGCTTCCAGACAGGTACCTACGAGCAGTACTTC
j_gene: TRBJ2-5; abundance: -; d_gene: -; v_gene: TRBV7-2; CDR3aa: CASSSNREETQYF; CDR3nt: TGTGCCAGCAGCTCTAACAGGGAAGAGACCCAGTACTTC
j_gene: TRBJ1-1; abundance: many; d_gene: -; v_gene: TRBV5-6; CDR3aa: CASSFSHDGRVNTEAFF; CDR3nt: TGTGCCAGCAGCTTCTCCCATGATGGGCGGGTGAACACTGAAGCTTTCTTT
j_gene: TRBJ2-5; abundance: -; d_gene: TRBD1; v_gene: TRBV7-9; CDR3aa: CASSLGDRGLQETQYF; CDR3nt: TGTGCCAGCAGCTTAGGGGACAGGGGGCTTCAGGAGACCCAGTACTTC
j_gene: TRBJ2-5; abundance: -; d_gene: -; v_gene: TRBV20-1; CDR3aa: CSATLQSQETQYF; CDR3nt: TGCAGTGCTACCCTTCAGTCCCAAGAGACCCAGTACTTC
j_gene: TRBJ1-4; abundance: -; d_gene: -; v_gene: TRBV7-9; CDR3aa: CASSLVGLANEKLFF; CDR3nt: TGTGCCAGCAGCCTGGTCGGGTTGGCTAATGAAAAACTGTTTTTT
j_gene: TRBJ1-4; abundance: -; d_gene: -; v_gene: TRBV4-1; CDR3aa: CASSQAGPATNEKLFF; CDR3nt: TGCGCCAGCAGCCAAGCAGGGCCAGCAACTAATGAAAAACTGTTTTTT
j_gene: TRBJ1-3; abundance: once; d_gene: -; v_gene: TRBV29-1; CDR3aa: CSVAFQGGGNTIYF; CDR3nt: TGCAGCGTTGCTTTTCAGGGCGGTGGAAACACCATATATTTT
j_gene: TRBJ2-1; abundance: -; d_gene: -; v_gene: TRBV5-5; CDR3aa: CASSPRLTYNEQFF; CDR3nt: TGTGCCAGCAGCCCTAGGCTCACCTACAATGAGCAGTTCTTC
j_gene: TRBJ1-1; abundance: few; d_gene: -; v_gene: TRBV12-3/TRBV12-4; CDR3aa: CASSFRQGPTLNTEAFF; CDR3nt: TGTGCCAGCAGTTTCCGGCAGGGACCTACCCTAAACACTGAAGCTTTCTTT
j_gene: TRBJ2-5; abundance: -; d_gene: TRBD2; v_gene: TRBV11-2; CDR3aa: CASSSGGTSATQYF; CDR3nt: TGTGCCAGCAGCTCGGGGGGGACTTCTGCGACCCAGTACTTC
j_gene: TRBJ1-5; abundance: -; d_gene: -; v_gene: TRBV6-1; CDR3aa: CASSLSLGNQPQHF; CDR3nt: TGTGCCAGCAGTCTCTCCCTGGGGAATCAGCCCCAGCATTTT
j_gene: TRBJ2-2; abundance: -; d_gene: -; v_gene: TRBV19; CDR3aa: CASRFSGPGELFF; CDR3nt: TGTGCCAGTAGATTCTCCGGCCCCGGGGAGCTGTTTTTT
j_gene: TRBJ1-5; abundance: few; d_gene: -; v_gene: TRBV4-1; CDR3aa: CASSPDGGFGNQPQHF; CDR3nt: TGCGCCAGCAGCCCCGACGGGGGATTTGGCAATCAGCCCCAGCATTTT
j_gene: TRBJ2-3; abundance: -; d_gene: -; v_gene: TRBV20-1; CDR3aa: CSAPLQGGDTQYF; CDR3nt: TGCAGTGCTCCACTTCAGGGCGGAGATACGCAGTATTTT
j_gene: TRBJ2-1; abundance: few; d_gene: -; v_gene: TRBV20-1; CDR3aa: CSAIQGSEQFF; CDR3nt: TGCAGTGCTATACAGGGAAGTGAGCAGTTCTTC
j_gene: TRBJ1-3; abundance: -; d_gene: -; v_gene: TRBV7-2; CDR3aa: CASSLRWSSGNTIYF; CDR3nt: TGTGCCAGCAGCTTACGTTGGTCCTCTGGAAACACCATATATTTT